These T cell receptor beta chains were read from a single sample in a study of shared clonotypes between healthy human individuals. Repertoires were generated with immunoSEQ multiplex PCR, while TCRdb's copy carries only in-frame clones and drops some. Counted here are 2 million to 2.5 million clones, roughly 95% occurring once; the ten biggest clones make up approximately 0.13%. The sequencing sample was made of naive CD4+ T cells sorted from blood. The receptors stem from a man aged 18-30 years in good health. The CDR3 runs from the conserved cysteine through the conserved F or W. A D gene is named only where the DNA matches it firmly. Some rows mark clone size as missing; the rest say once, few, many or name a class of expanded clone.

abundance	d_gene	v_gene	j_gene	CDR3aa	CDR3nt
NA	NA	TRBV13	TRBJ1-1	CASSLGRGVMNTEAFF	TGTGCCAGCAGCTTAGGCCGGGGGGTGATGAACACTGAAGCTTTCTTT
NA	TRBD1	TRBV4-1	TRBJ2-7	CASSQGQRDRRAYEQYF	TGCGCCAGCAGCCAAGGACAACGGGACAGAAGGGCCTACGAGCAGTACTTC
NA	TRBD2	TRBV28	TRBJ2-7	CASSSGLALYEQYF	TGTGCCAGCAGTTCGGGACTAGCTCTCTACGAGCAGTACTTC
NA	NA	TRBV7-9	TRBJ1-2	CASSQPLDGYTF	TGTGCCAGCAGCCAGCCCTTGGATGGCTACACCTTC
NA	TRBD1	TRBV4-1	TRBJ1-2	CASSQDGSGTDYGYTF	TGCGCCAGCAGCCAAGATGGGTCCGGGACAGACTATGGCTACACCTTC
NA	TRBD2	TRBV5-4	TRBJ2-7	CASSAGGRDEQYF	TGTGCCAGCAGCGCGGGGGGGCGAGACGAGCAGTACTTC
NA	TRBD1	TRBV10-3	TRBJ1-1	CAISGGQGQNTEAFF	TGTGCCATCAGTGGGGGACAGGGCCAGAACACTGAAGCTTTCTTT
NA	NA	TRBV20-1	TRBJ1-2	CSARGVHGYTF	TGCAGTGCTAGGGGAGTTCATGGCTACACCTTC
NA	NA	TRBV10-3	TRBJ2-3	CAISVDFPDTQYF	TGTGCCATCAGTGTAGATTTTCCAGATACGCAGTATTTT
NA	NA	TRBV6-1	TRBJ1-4	CASSGGAVGEKLFF	TGTGCCAGCAGTGGAGGAGCCGTAGGTGAAAAACTGTTTTTT
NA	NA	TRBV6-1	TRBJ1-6	CASSGGASYNSPLHF	TGTGCCAGCAGTGGAGGGGCCTCCTATAATTCACCCCTCCACTTT
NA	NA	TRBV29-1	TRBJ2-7	CSVGGGDNSYEQYF	TGCAGCGTGGGGGGCGGGGACAACTCCTACGAGCAGTACTTC
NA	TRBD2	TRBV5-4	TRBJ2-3	CASSQAGGGTDTQYF	TGTGCCAGCAGCCAGGCGGGGGGAGGCACAGATACGCAGTATTTT
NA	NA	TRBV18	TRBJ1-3	CASSLTDPGNTIYF	TGTGCCAGCTCCCTCACCGATCCCGGAAACACCATATATTTT
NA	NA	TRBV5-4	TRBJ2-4	CASSLVGRANIQYF	TGTGCCAGCAGCTTGGTGGGTCGGGCAAACATTCAGTACTTC
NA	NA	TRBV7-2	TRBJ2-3	CASSPARSTDTQYF	TGTGCCAGCAGCCCTGCCCGTAGCACAGATACGCAGTATTTT
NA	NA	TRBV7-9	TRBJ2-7	CASSLGTTGPYEQYF	TGTGCCAGCAGCTTAGGGACAACAGGGCCCTACGAGCAGTACTTC
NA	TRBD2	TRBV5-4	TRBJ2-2	CASSLETGGTGELFF	TGTGCCAGCAGCTTGGAAACGGGAGGCACCGGGGAGCTGTTTTTT
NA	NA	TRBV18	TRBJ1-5	CASSPTRDQPQHF	TGTGCCAGCTCACCCACTAGGGATCAGCCCCAGCATTTT
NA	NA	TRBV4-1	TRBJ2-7	CASSQEGQGFYEQYF	TGCGCCAGCAGCCAAGAAGGTCAGGGTTTCTACGAGCAGTACTTC
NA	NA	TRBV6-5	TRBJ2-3	CASSYSPGTDTQYF	TGTGCCAGCAGTTACTCGCCGGGAACAGATACGCAGTATTTT
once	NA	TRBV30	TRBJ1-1	CAWSVLGWEPVNTEAFF	TGTGCCTGGAGTGTACTTGGGTGGGAGCCGGTGAACACTGAAGCTTTCTTT
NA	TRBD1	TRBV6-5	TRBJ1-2	CASSAYATGDYGYTF	TGTGCCAGCAGTGCCTATGCAACAGGGGACTATGGCTACACCTTC
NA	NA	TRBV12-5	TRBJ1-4	CASGPRKTRRPGEKLFF	TGTGCTAGTGGTCCACGCAAGACGCGCCGGCCGGGGGAAAAACTGTTTTTT
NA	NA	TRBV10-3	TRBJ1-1	CAISEKGPIGTEAFF	TGTGCCATCAGTGAGAAAGGTCCTATAGGGACTGAAGCTTTCTTT
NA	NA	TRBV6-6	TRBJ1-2	CASSYLAKGYTF	TGTGCCAGCAGTTACCTGGCTAAAGGCTACACCTTC
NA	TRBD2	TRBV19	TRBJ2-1	CASSRGGTRYNEQFF	TGTGCCAGTAGTAGGGGGGGAACTAGATACAATGAGCAGTTCTTC
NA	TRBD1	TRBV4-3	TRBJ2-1	CASSPGDRIGEQFF	TGCGCCAGCAGCCCAGGGGACAGGATAGGGGAGCAGTTCTTC
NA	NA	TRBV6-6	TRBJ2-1	CASSSGPQNEQFF	TGTGCCAGCAGTTCCGGGCCCCAGAATGAGCAGTTCTTC
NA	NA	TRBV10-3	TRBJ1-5	CAISPGGTSYGGNQPQHF	TGTGCCATCAGCCCGGGGGGGACCTCTTACGGGGGCAATCAGCCCCAGCATTTT
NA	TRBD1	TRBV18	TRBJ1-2	CASSPGQGDYGYTF	TGTGCCAGCTCACCAGGACAGGGGGACTATGGCTACACCTTC
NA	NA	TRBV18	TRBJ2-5	CASSPPVRTETQYF	TGTGCCAGCTCACCACCGGTACGGACAGAGACCCAGTACTTC
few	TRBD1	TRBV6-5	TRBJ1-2	CASSLQGLGYTF	TGTGCCAGCAGTTTACAGGGGCTCGGCTACACCTTC
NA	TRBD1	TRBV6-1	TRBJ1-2	CASSVSGGGGYTF	TGTGCCAGCAGTGTGTCAGGGGGAGGTGGCTACACCTTC
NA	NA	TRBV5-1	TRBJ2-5	CASSLKGAGETQYF	TGCGCCAGCAGCTTGAAAGGGGCGGGGGAGACCCAGTACTTC
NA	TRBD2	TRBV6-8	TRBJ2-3	CASSYARTSGVTMTSTDTQYF	TGTGCCAGCAGTTACGCGAGGACTAGCGGGGTGACGATGACTAGCACAGATACGCAGTATTTT
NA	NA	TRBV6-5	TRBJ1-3	CASSLSGSGNTIYF	TGTGCCAGCAGTTTAAGCGGGTCGGGAAACACCATATATTTT
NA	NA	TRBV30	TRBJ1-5	CAWSQGIDQPQHF	TGTGCCTGGAGTCAGGGGATTGATCAGCCCCAGCATTTT
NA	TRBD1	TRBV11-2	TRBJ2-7	CASRPRDRGYEQYF	TGTGCCAGCAGGCCCCGGGACAGGGGCTACGAGCAGTACTTC
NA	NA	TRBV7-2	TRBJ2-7	CASSRDGTYEQYF	TGTGCCAGCAGCCGGGACGGTACCTACGAGCAGTACTTC
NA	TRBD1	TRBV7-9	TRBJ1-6	CATPGPGGAPYNSPLHF	TGTGCCACCCCGGGCCCAGGGGGCGCCCCCTATAATTCACCCCTCCACTTT
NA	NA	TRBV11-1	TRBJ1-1	CASSLEGRATRTEAFF	TGTGCCAGCAGCTTAGAAGGCAGAGCCACTCGTACTGAAGCTTTCTTT
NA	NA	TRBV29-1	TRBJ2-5	CSVVEGRTQYF	TGCAGCGTTGTGGAGGGAAGGACCCAGTACTTC
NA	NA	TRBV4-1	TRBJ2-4	CASSHPWRGQGKNIQYF	TGCGCCAGCAGCCACCCTTGGAGGGGCCAGGGCAAAAACATTCAGTACTTC
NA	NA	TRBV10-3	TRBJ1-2	CAISESRALTNYGYTF	TGTGCCATCAGTGAGTCGAGGGCACTCACTAACTATGGCTACACCTTC
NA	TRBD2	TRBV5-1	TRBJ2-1	CASRTGTSGDEQFF	TGCGCCAGCAGGACCGGGACTAGCGGAGATGAGCAGTTCTTC
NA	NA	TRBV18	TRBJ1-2	CASSPPGAANYGYTF	TGTGCCAGCTCACCACCGGGCGCCGCTAACTATGGCTACACCTTC